Included here is one T cell receptor beta chain sequence, with context. These data belong to a study of T cell changes during pregnancy in multiple sclerosis. The V and J ends lost 2 bases and 3 bases, in that order; junction bases with no gene match: 5. Germline V gene sequence: CDR1 SQVTM, CDR2 ANQGSEA. The CDR3 has 14 amino acids. Libraries were prepared by immunoSEQ multiplex PCR; TCRdb keeps only in-frame clonotypes and omits some of them. The sample has 55,000 to 65,000 clones; roughly 93% are singletons. The V gene is TRBV29-1, the J gene TRBJ1-2, with 8 bases that match TRBD1. This specimen was peripheral blood, taken after pregnancy. The origin of this receptor is a female donor with multiple sclerosis, enrolled in a pregnancy study. CDR3 DNA: TGCAGCGTTGAATCCCAGGGGGCATACTATGGCTACACCTTC. Encoded protein: CSVESQGAYYGYTF.